This TCR delta chain originates from a study of gamma-delta chains in newborns, infants, children. Whole-study context: Innate gammadelta T cells reportedly expand polyclonally right after birth, driven by microbial exposure, per the title.

In its sample, this clone is large. The germline gives CDR1 GEAIGNYY, CDR2 EKD. V lost 3 bases to trimming and J lost 0 bases, with 5 bases between them. The CDR3 length is 15 residues. With CATT, TCRdb re-called clones from the reads. The sample comprises about 2,400 delta-chain clones, approximately 9.1% of which are singletons, and around 15% rests with the top ten. The sequence came from a child who was a newborn, infant or young child, either healthy, febrile or measles-vaccinated (not recorded which). Sequences were obtained from blood. V and J are TRDV2 and TRDJ3; D unresolved. Written as DNA, the CDR3 is TGTGCCTGTGACCCTATCTCCTGGGACACCCGACAGATGTTTTTC. Translating it yields CACDPISWDTRQMFF.